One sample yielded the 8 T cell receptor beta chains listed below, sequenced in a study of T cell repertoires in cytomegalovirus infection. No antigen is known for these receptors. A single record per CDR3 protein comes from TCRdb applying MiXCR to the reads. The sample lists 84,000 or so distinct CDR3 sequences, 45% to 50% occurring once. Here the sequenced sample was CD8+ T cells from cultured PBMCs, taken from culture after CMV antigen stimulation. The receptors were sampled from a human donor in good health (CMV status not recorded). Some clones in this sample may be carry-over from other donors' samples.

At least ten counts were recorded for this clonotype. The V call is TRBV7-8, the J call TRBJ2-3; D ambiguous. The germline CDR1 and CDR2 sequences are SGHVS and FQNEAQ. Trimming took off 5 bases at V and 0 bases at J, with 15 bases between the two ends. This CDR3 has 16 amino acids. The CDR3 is CASSLRVPPSTDTQYF. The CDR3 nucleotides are TGTGCCAGCAGCCTGAGAGTTCCGCCAAGCACAGATACGCAGTATTTT.

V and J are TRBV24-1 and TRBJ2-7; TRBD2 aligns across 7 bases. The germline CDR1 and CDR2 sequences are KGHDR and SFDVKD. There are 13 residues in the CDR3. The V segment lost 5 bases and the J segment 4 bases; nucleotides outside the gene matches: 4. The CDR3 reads CATSGTSAYEQYF. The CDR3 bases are TGTGCCACCAGTGGTACTAGCGCTTACGAGCAGTACTTC.

The CDR3 region has the DNA TGTGCCAGCAGCGGCCGAAGAGGGACGGACTTCGACGAGCAGTACTTC. Residues: CASSGRRGTDFDEQYF. The chain combines TRBV9 with TRBJ2-7, with D perhaps being TRBD1 or TRBD2 (5 bases each). The CDR3 extends over 16 amino acids. Germline CDR1 is SGDLS and CDR2 is YYNGEE. V was clipped by 3 bases and J by 5 bases, with 21 bases between them.

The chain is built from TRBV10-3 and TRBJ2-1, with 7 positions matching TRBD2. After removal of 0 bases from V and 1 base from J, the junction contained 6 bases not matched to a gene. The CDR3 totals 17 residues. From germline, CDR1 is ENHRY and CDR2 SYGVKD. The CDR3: CAISESGGGISYNEQFF. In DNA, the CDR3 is TGTGCCATCAGTGAGTCTGGCGGGGGTATATCCTACAATGAGCAGTTCTTC.

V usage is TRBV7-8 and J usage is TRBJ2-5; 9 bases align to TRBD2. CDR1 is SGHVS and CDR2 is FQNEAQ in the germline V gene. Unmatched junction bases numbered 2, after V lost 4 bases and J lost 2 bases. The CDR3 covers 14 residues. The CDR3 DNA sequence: TGTGCCAGCAGCTATAGCGGGAGACAAGAGACCCAGTACTTC. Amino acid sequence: CASSYSGRQETQYF.

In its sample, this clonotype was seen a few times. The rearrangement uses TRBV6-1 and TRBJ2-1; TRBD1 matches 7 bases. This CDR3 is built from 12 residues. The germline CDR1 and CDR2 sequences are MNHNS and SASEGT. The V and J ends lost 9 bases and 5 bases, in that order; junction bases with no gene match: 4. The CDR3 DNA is TGTGCCAGTTCCGACAGGGACAATGAGCAGTTCTTC. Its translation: CASSDRDNEQFF.

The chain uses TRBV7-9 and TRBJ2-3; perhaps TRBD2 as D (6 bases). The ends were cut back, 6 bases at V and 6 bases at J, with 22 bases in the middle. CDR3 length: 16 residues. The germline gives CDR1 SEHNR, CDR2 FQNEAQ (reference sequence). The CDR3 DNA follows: TGTGCCAGCAGACCTAGTCGTGGCGGGGAGTTCGATACGCAGTATTTT. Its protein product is CASRPSRGGEFDTQYF.

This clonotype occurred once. In DNA, the CDR3 is TGTGCCAGCAGCCAAGATCTCGGGGCTAGCGGACTGAATACGCAGTATTTT. It specifies CASSQDLGASGLNTQYF. The chain has TRBV4-2 and TRBJ2-3; TRBD2 matches 7 bases. Germline V gene sequence: CDR1 LGHNA, CDR2 YNFKEQ. Losses at the gene ends were 0 bases for V and 7 bases for J; bases not matched to a gene: 13. This CDR3 contains 17 residues.